The next 14 T cell receptor beta chains were all read from a single sample in a study of OX40 agonist ivuxolimab in advanced cancers. Sequencing used immunoSEQ multiplex PCR; TCRdb keeps in-frame clones, though not all of them. Of 80,000 or so clones listed, roughly 85% are singletons. Sequences were derived from CD4+ or CD8+ T cells sorted from blood, sampled in a trial of the OX40 agonist ivuxolimab. The receptors come from an adult with an advanced solid tumor such as melanoma, head and neck, liver or kidney cancer.

The chain links TRBV7-9 to TRBJ1-5; D gene uncertain. V lost 1 base, J lost 7 bases, and 14 bases lay in between. Germline assignment: CDR1 SEHNR and CDR2 FQNEAQ (reference sequence). The CDR3 has 15 residues. For the CDR3, the DNA is TGTGCCAGCAGCTTAGATTGGCCCCCCGGGCAGCCCCAGCATTTT. It yields the protein CASSLDWPPGQPQHF.

The chain has TRBV28 and TRBJ1-1; D is unresolved. Germline CDR1 reads MDHEN; CDR2 reads SYDVKM. This CDR3 has 14 residues. V lost 10 bases and J lost 0, with 15 bases in between. DNA for the CDR3: TGTGCCACCATCGAAGGTTGGGTGAACACTGAAGCTTTCTTT. It encodes CATIEGWVNTEAFF.

The table lists this clone with a count of one. V gene TRBV5-6 combines with J gene TRBJ1-1; D is unclear. There are 13 residues in the CDR3. From germline, CDR1 is SGHDT and CDR2 YYEEEE. V was clipped by 4 bases and J by 1 base, with 8 bases between them. CDR3 nucleotides: TGTGCCAGCAGCCCGTCATGGAACACTGAAGCTTTCTTT. Residues: CASSPSWNTEAFF.

This clone appeared once. This CDR3 is also generated by other DNA sequences in the sample. The gene calls are TRBV5-1 and TRBJ1-1; TRBD1 matches 8 bases. The germline V gene has CDR1 SGHRS and CDR2 YFSETQ. The CDR3 totals 14 residues. Losses at the gene ends were 2 bases for V and 1 base for J; bases not matched to a gene: 1. The CDR3 loop is CASSLQGGNTEAFF. The CDR3 region has the DNA TGCGCCAGCAGCTTACAGGGGGGGAACACTGAAGCTTTCTTT.

Regarding this clone: One end of the junction varies from germline; a read error may be responsible. The CDR3 region has the DNA TGTGCCAGCAGCTTGTGGACCGGCATCGGCTATGGCTACACCTTC. Translation: CASSLWTGIGYGYTF. This chain connects TRBV5-1 to TRBJ1-2; D gene ambiguous. The CDR3 length is 15 residues. CDR1 and CDR2 (germline): SGHRS, YFSETQ.

This clone was found once. The chain combines TRBV5-4 with TRBJ2-5; D not certain. Germline lookup yields CDR1 SGHNT and CDR2 YYREEE (reference sequence). V was pared by 1 base and J by 2 bases, with 6 bases between. This CDR3 has 13 residues. CDR3 nucleotide sequence: TGTGCCAGCAGCTTGAAACGGCAAGAGACCCAGTACTTC. Translated: CASSLKRQETQYF.

The chain joins TRBV7-2 to TRBJ2-1; D not resolved. V was shortened by 5 bases and J by 0 bases, with 17 bases between the two germline ends. CDR1 is SGHTA and CDR2 is FQGNSA in the germline V gene. This CDR3 is 17 amino acids long. CDR3 sequence (DNA): TGTGCCAGCAGCCTAAGACCCCCGGTGAACTCCTACAATGAGCAGTTCTTC. Protein sequence: CASSLRPPVNSYNEQFF.

Concerning this clone itself: Other DNA sequences in this specimen translate into the identical CDR3. This chain connects TRBV25-1 to TRBJ2-5; no clear D gene. V was shortened by 3 bases and J by 5 bases, with 13 bases between the two germline ends. The CDR3 covers 14 residues. Germline CDR1 is MGHDK and CDR2 is SYGVNS. The CDR3 bases are TGTGCCAGCAGTGATTTGGGGTCGTTGGAGACCCAGTACTTC. This gives the protein CASSDLGSLETQYF.

The chain recombines TRBV7-3 with TRBJ2-2; 7 bases agree with TRBD1. The CDR3 consists of 14 residues. V lost 5 bases to trimming and J lost 5 bases; unmatched junction nucleotides: 5. Germline CDR1 and CDR2: SGHTA and FQGTGA. This CDR3 is CASSASTGTGELFF. CDR3 sequence (DNA): TGTGCCAGCAGCGCCTCGACAGGGACCGGGGAGCTGTTTTTT.

The rearrangement links TRBV7-8 to TRBJ2-7; possible D gene TRBD2, 6 bases. CDR3 size: 15 residues. V lost 5 bases and J 5 bases, leaving 19 bases between the germline ends. Germline CDR1 is SGHVS and CDR2 is FQNEAQ. DNA for the CDR3: TGTGCCAGCAGCCCTAGACTAGGAGTTAGCCACGAGCAGTACTTC. Protein product: CASSPRLGVSHEQYF.

The rearrangement links TRBV2 to TRBJ2-7, with D unresolved. V lost 4 bases to trimming and J lost 1 base, with 5 bases between them. The CDR3 length is 12 residues. Germline CDR1 reads SNHLY; CDR2 reads FYNNEI. The CDR3 DNA reads as TGTGCCAGCAGTGGTGTGTCCTACGAGCAGTACTTC. It translates to CASSGVSYEQYF.

This sequence joins TRBV28 and TRBJ2-7, with 8 bases fitting TRBD1. The CDR3 has 14 residues. The trim removed 5 bases at V and 7 bases at J, leaving 10 bases unmatched. CDR1 is MDHEN, CDR2 SYDVKM, per germline. The CDR3 loop reads CASSQGTGVEEQYF. The DNA for the CDR3 is TGTGCCAGCAGTCAAGGGACAGGAGTAGAAGAGCAGTACTTC.

The chain has TRBV5-6 and TRBJ2-1; maybe TRBD2 (6 bases). This CDR3 comprises 11 residues. V was trimmed by 5 bases and J by 12 bases, leaving 12 bases between them. Germline-derived CDR1 and CDR2 are SGHDT and YYEEEE. CDR3 sequence: CASSRDSGQFF. The CDR3 region has the DNA TGTGCCAGCAGTCGGGACTCGGGGCAGTTCTTC.

The J gene is TRBJ2-2, the V gene TRBV7-2; 8 bases are a match to TRBD1. CDR3 length: 16 amino acids. V lost 1 base and J lost 4; bases outside the gene matches: 5. Germline-derived CDR1 and CDR2 are SGHTA and FQGNSA. CDR3 nucleotide sequence: TGTGCCAGCAGCTTAGTCCAGGGGGCGGGCACCGGGGAGCTGTTTTTT. It is translated as CASSLVQGAGTGELFF.